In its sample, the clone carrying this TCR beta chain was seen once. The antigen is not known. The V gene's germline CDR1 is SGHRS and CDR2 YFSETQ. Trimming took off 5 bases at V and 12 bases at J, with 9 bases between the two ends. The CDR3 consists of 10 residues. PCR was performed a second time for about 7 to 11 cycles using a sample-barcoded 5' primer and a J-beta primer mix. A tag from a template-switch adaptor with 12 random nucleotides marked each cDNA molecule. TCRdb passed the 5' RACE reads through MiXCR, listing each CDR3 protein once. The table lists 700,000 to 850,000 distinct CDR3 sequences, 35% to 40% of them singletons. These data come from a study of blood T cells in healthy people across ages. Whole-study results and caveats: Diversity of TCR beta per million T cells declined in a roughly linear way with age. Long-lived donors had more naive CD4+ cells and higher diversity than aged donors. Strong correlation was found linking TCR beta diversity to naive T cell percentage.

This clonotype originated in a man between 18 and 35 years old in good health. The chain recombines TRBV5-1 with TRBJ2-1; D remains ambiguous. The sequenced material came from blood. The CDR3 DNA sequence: TGCGCCAGCAGGCAGACCCGGCAGTTCTTC. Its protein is CASRQTRQFF.